This is a list of T cell receptor beta chains from one sample in a study of blood T cell repertoires in COVID-19. Here immunoSEQ multiplex PCR was the method, and the copy in TCRdb shows in-frame clones only, minus some. The sample contains approximately 200,000 clones, around 86% of which appear only once. The sequenced material came from peripheral blood. The receptors here all came from a man aged 50 to 59 with acute or convalescent COVID-19. Both conserved end residues are part of each CDR3. Fields, in order: V gene, J gene, clone size, D gene, CDR3 DNA, CDR3 protein. D genes are given only for firm matches. A row's size may be missing; if present it is once, few, many or a size class.

v_gene: TRBV29-1; j_gene: TRBJ2-2; abundance: -; d_gene: -; CDR3nt: TGCAGCGTTGAAGATTCCGCCCTTTTCGGGGGTAACACCGGGGAGCTGTTTTTT; CDR3aa: CSVEDSALFGGNTGELFF
v_gene: TRBV18; j_gene: TRBJ1-1; abundance: -; d_gene: TRBD1; CDR3nt: TGTGCCAGCTCACCGACCGGGACAGGGAACACTGAAGCTTTCTTT; CDR3aa: CASSPTGTGNTEAFF
v_gene: TRBV6-1; j_gene: TRBJ2-5; abundance: few; d_gene: TRBD2; CDR3nt: TGTGCCAGCAGTGAAAAGAGGCCTTTAGCGGGGGGGCGGAAGACCCAGTACTTC; CDR3aa: CASSEKRPLAGGRKTQYF
v_gene: TRBV20-1; j_gene: TRBJ1-2; abundance: -; d_gene: -; CDR3nt: TGCAGTGCTAGTTCTGGTGACAGCCTGGGGGGCTACACCTTC; CDR3aa: CSASSGDSLGGYTF
v_gene: TRBV18; j_gene: TRBJ1-2; abundance: -; d_gene: TRBD1; CDR3nt: TGTGCCAGCTCACCCCGAGGGGGACAGAACTATGGCTACACCTTC; CDR3aa: CASSPRGGQNYGYTF
v_gene: TRBV7-8; j_gene: TRBJ1-1; abundance: -; d_gene: -; CDR3nt: TGTGCCAGCAGCCCGGACAGTCGGAACACTGAAGCTTTCTTT; CDR3aa: CASSPDSRNTEAFF
v_gene: TRBV11-2; j_gene: TRBJ1-2; abundance: once; d_gene: TRBD1; CDR3nt: TGTGCCAGCAGCGAGGGGACAGGGTCCGCGGGATATGGCTACACCTTC; CDR3aa: CASSEGTGSAGYGYTF
v_gene: TRBV19; j_gene: TRBJ1-1; abundance: -; d_gene: TRBD1; CDR3nt: TGTGCCAGTAGTTCCGGGACAGGGAACACTGAAGCTTTCTTT; CDR3aa: CASSSGTGNTEAFF
v_gene: TRBV7-3; j_gene: TRBJ1-1; abundance: -; d_gene: TRBD1; CDR3nt: TGTGCCAGCAGCAGACGACAGGGGGCAAACACTGAAGCTTTCTTT; CDR3aa: CASSRRQGANTEAFF
v_gene: TRBV9; j_gene: TRBJ2-7; abundance: -; d_gene: TRBD1; CDR3nt: TGTGCCAGCAGCCCTCGCGTATCGGACAGGGACGACTCCTACGAGCAGTACTTC; CDR3aa: CASSPRVSDRDDSYEQYF
v_gene: TRBV5-4; j_gene: TRBJ2-3; abundance: -; d_gene: TRBD2; CDR3nt: TGTGCCAGCAGCCAAACTAGCGGGAGCACAGATACGCAGTATTTT; CDR3aa: CASSQTSGSTDTQYF
v_gene: TRBV5-1; j_gene: TRBJ2-6; abundance: once; d_gene: -; CDR3nt: TGCGCCAGCAGCTTGGCCGGTAGCTCTGGGGCCAACGTCCTGACTTTC; CDR3aa: CASSLAGSSGANVLTF
v_gene: TRBV5-6; j_gene: TRBJ1-1; abundance: -; d_gene: -; CDR3nt: TGTGCCAGCAGTTCAGAACTACACACTGAAGCTTTCTTT; CDR3aa: CASSSELHTEAFF
v_gene: TRBV6-5; j_gene: TRBJ1-5; abundance: -; d_gene: -; CDR3nt: TGTGCCAGTCGTAAGGAGGGGAGTACCGGTCAGCCCCAGCATTTT; CDR3aa: CASRKEGSTGQPQHF
v_gene: TRBV19; j_gene: TRBJ1-2; abundance: -; d_gene: TRBD1; CDR3nt: TGTGCCAGTAGTATAGAGGGGGACAGGGGTGATGGCTACACCTTC; CDR3aa: CASSIEGDRGDGYTF
v_gene: TRBV2; j_gene: TRBJ2-2; abundance: -; d_gene: -; CDR3nt: TGTGCCAGCAGAGCCGGGGGGCTGAGGTTGGCCGGGGAGCTGTTTTTT; CDR3aa: CASRAGGLRLAGELFF
v_gene: TRBV5-6; j_gene: TRBJ2-3; abundance: once; d_gene: -; CDR3nt: TGTGCCAGCAGCTTGTTTCCACGCTCGGGCACAGATACGCAGTATTTT; CDR3aa: CASSLFPRSGTDTQYF
v_gene: TRBV18; j_gene: TRBJ1-2; abundance: -; d_gene: TRBD1; CDR3nt: TGTGCCAGCTCCCCAACGGGACAGGGCAACTATGGCTACACCTTC; CDR3aa: CASSPTGQGNYGYTF
v_gene: TRBV6-5; j_gene: TRBJ2-1; abundance: -; d_gene: TRBD1; CDR3nt: TGTGCCAGCAGTAAACAGGGGACCCCCTACAATGAGCAGTTCTTC; CDR3aa: CASSKQGTPYNEQFF
v_gene: TRBV27; j_gene: TRBJ1-2; abundance: -; d_gene: TRBD1; CDR3nt: TGTGCCAGCAGCCCACAGGGGAACGCTATGGTTGCCACCTTC; CDR3aa: CASSPQGNAMVATF
v_gene: TRBV5-6; j_gene: TRBJ1-6; abundance: -; d_gene: -; CDR3nt: TGTGCCAGCAGCTTGGCAGGGTTTACGACTAGCTCCTATAATTCACCCCTCCACTTT; CDR3aa: CASSLAGFTTSSYNSPLHF
v_gene: TRBV29-1; j_gene: TRBJ1-1; abundance: -; d_gene: -; CDR3nt: TGCAGCGCACGACAGAGCACTGAAGCTTTCTTT; CDR3aa: CSARQSTEAFF
v_gene: TRBV27; j_gene: TRBJ1-1; abundance: -; d_gene: -; CDR3nt: TGTGCCAGCAGAGGACACCCGACACTGAACACTGAAGCTTTCTTT; CDR3aa: CASRGHPTLNTEAFF
v_gene: TRBV27; j_gene: TRBJ2-1; abundance: -; d_gene: TRBD1; CDR3nt: TGTGCCAGCAGTTCCACAGGGGTTGAGCAGTTCTTC; CDR3aa: CASSSTGVEQFF
v_gene: TRBV4-1; j_gene: TRBJ2-1; abundance: once; d_gene: TRBD2; CDR3nt: TGCGCCAGCAGCCAAGAAGGGACTAGCGCCTACAATGAGCAGTTCTTC; CDR3aa: CASSQEGTSAYNEQFF
v_gene: TRBV9; j_gene: TRBJ1-2; abundance: -; d_gene: TRBD1; CDR3nt: TGTGCCAGCACCCCCTCCGGGACAGCTAACTATGGCTACACCTTC; CDR3aa: CASTPSGTANYGYTF
v_gene: TRBV18; j_gene: TRBJ1-2; abundance: -; d_gene: TRBD1; CDR3nt: TGTGCCAGCTCACCTGACAGGGGGCGCACCTATGGCTACACCTTC; CDR3aa: CASSPDRGRTYGYTF
v_gene: TRBV6-5; j_gene: TRBJ1-2; abundance: -; d_gene: TRBD1; CDR3nt: TGTGCCAGCAGTTACCTACCCCGGACAGGGGGCAGCTACACCTTC; CDR3aa: CASSYLPRTGGSYTF
v_gene: TRBV3-1/TRBV3-2; j_gene: TRBJ2-5; abundance: -; d_gene: TRBD2; CDR3nt: TGTGCCAGCAGCCAAGAAGGTGGTAGCGGGGGGGAAGAGACCCAGTACTTC; CDR3aa: CASSQEGGSGGEETQYF
v_gene: TRBV18; j_gene: TRBJ1-5; abundance: -; d_gene: TRBD1; CDR3nt: TGTGCCAGCTCACCGGCGGGACAGGATTATCAGCCCCAGCATTTT; CDR3aa: CASSPAGQDYQPQHF
v_gene: TRBV7-9; j_gene: TRBJ2-7; abundance: -; d_gene: -; CDR3nt: TGTGCCAGCAGCCCGGGCTACGAGCAGTACTTC; CDR3aa: CASSPGYEQYF
v_gene: TRBV7-8; j_gene: TRBJ2-1; abundance: -; d_gene: TRBD2; CDR3nt: TGTGCCAGCAGCTTGGGAGCGGGGGGCCGTAGGGATGAGCAGTTCTTC; CDR3aa: CASSLGAGGRRDEQFF
v_gene: TRBV2; j_gene: TRBJ1-4; abundance: -; d_gene: TRBD1; CDR3nt: TGTGCCAGCAGTGTTAGGAGGACAGGGGTTGAAAAACTGTTTTTT; CDR3aa: CASSVRRTGVEKLFF
v_gene: TRBV30; j_gene: TRBJ2-7; abundance: -; d_gene: TRBD2; CDR3nt: TGTGCCCTTAGCGGGGTCTTCTACGAGCAGTACTTC; CDR3aa: CALSGVFYEQYF
v_gene: TRBV7-6; j_gene: TRBJ1-3; abundance: -; d_gene: TRBD1; CDR3nt: TGTGCCAGCAGCTTAGCGCCCGGGACAGGGAGATCTGCCAACACCATATATTTT; CDR3aa: CASSLAPGTGRSANTIYF
v_gene: TRBV4-2; j_gene: TRBJ1-3; abundance: -; d_gene: -; CDR3nt: TGTGCCAGCAGCCAAGATGTTGGCGCCGGGTCGGGAGACACCATATATTTT; CDR3aa: CASSQDVGAGSGDTIYF
v_gene: TRBV6-5; j_gene: TRBJ2-5; abundance: once; d_gene: -; CDR3nt: TGTGCCAGCAGGGGGGGACCGCTCCAAGAGACCCAGTACTTC; CDR3aa: CASRGGPLQETQYF
v_gene: TRBV29-1; j_gene: TRBJ2-5; abundance: -; d_gene: TRBD2; CDR3nt: TGCAGCGTCCCCGGGGGGGACCCAGAGACCCAGTACTTC; CDR3aa: CSVPGGDPETQYF
v_gene: TRBV7-3; j_gene: TRBJ2-1; abundance: -; d_gene: -; CDR3nt: TGTGCCAGCAGCTCCTCGGGGACTTCTTACAATGAGCAGTTCTTC; CDR3aa: CASSSSGTSYNEQFF
v_gene: TRBV6-1; j_gene: TRBJ1-2; abundance: -; d_gene: -; CDR3nt: TGTGCCAGCAGTGTAGCCAGGGTGAACTATGGCTACACCTTC; CDR3aa: CASSVARVNYGYTF
v_gene: TRBV5-4; j_gene: TRBJ1-4; abundance: -; d_gene: TRBD1; CDR3nt: TGTGCCAGCAGCCCCCCGGGACAGGGACTTGAAAAACTGTTTTTT; CDR3aa: CASSPPGQGLEKLFF